This T cell receptor (beta chain) is from a study of T cell repertoires in cytomegalovirus infection. For the study at large: HLA-B-restricted CMV epitopes that are well studied, plus recently identified HLA-C-restricted ones, were used by the study. It can be stated that public TCR beta signatures indicated CMV infection as well as a matching HLA type.

The CDR3 has 16 amino acids. Germline-derived CDR1 and CDR2 are SGHDN and FVKESK. V was pared by 0 bases and J by 4 bases, with 7 bases of the junction left unmatched. Overall study findings and caveats: Dominant in the ex vivo response were TCR beta clonotypes restricted by HLA-C and specific for CMV.

TCRdb redid the calling of the reads with MiXCR, one entry per CDR3 protein. The sample carries around 800,000 distinct CDR3 sequences, around a third recorded once. On this clonotype: Its target is unknown.

The material was cultured CD8+ T cells from PBMCs, obtained from culture after CMV antigen stimulation. The receptor was derived from a human donor in good health (CMV status not recorded). Some clones in this sample may be carry-over from other donors' samples. This chain links TRBV14 with TRBJ2-7, with 9 bases aligning to TRBD1. CDR3: CASSQDKGTGKYEQYF. The DNA of the CDR3 is TGTGCCAGCAGCCAAGACAAGGGGACAGGGAAATACGAGCAGTACTTC.